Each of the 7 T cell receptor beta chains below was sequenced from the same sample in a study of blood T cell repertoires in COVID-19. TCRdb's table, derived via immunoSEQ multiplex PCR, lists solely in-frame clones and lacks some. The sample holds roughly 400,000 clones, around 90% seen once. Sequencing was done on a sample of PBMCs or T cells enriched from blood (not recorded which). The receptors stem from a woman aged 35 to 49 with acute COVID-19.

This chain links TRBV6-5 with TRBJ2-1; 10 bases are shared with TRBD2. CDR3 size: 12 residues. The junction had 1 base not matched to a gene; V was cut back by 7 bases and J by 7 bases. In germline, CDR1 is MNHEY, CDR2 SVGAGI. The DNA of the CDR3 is TGTGCCAGCATTAGCGGGGGGAATGAGCAGTTCTTC. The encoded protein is CASISGGNEQFF.

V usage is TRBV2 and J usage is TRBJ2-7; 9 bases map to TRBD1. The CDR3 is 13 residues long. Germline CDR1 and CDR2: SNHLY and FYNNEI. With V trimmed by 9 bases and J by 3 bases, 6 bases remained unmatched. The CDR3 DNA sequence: TGTGCCAGTCGCGGGACAGGGCACTACGAGCAGTACTTC. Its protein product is CASRGTGHYEQYF.

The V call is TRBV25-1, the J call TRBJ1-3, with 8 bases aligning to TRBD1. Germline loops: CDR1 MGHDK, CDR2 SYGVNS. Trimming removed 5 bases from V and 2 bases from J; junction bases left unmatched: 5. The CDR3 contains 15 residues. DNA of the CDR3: TGTGCCAGCAGTACCCAGACAGGGGCTGGAAACACCATATATTTT. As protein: CASSTQTGAGNTIYF. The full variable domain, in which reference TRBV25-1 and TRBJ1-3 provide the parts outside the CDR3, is EADIYQTPRYLVIGTGKKITLECSQTMGHDKMYWYQQDPGMELHLIHYSYGVNSTEKGDLSSESTVSRIRTEHFPLTLESARPSHTSQYLCASSTQTGAGNTIYFGEGSWLTVV.

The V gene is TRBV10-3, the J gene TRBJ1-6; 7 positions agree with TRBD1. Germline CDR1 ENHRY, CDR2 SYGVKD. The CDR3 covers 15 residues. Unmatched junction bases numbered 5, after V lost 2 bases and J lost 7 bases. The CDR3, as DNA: TGTGCCATCAGTGAGGGGCAGGGGGGAAATTCACCCCTCCACTTT. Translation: CAISEGQGGNSPLHF.

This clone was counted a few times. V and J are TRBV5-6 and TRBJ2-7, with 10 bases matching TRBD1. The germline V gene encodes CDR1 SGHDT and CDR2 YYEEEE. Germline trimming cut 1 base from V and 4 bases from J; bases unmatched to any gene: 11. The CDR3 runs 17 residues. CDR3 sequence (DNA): TGTGCCAGCAGCTTGATAATTCGGAGACAGGGGGCATACGAGCAGTACTTC. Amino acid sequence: CASSLIIRRQGAYEQYF.

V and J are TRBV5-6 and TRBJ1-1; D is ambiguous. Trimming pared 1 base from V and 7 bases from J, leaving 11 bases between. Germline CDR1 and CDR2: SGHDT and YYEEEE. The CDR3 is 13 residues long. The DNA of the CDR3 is TGTGCCAGCAGCTTGTATCAGCGCGGTGAAGCTTTCTTT. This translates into CASSLYQRGEAFF.

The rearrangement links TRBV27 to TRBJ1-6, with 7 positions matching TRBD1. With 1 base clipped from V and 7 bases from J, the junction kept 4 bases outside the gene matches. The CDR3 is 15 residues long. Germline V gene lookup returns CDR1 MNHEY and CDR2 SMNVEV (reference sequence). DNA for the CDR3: TGTGCCAGCAGTTTATTAACAGGGGCCAATTCACCCCTCCACTTT. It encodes CASSLLTGANSPLHF.